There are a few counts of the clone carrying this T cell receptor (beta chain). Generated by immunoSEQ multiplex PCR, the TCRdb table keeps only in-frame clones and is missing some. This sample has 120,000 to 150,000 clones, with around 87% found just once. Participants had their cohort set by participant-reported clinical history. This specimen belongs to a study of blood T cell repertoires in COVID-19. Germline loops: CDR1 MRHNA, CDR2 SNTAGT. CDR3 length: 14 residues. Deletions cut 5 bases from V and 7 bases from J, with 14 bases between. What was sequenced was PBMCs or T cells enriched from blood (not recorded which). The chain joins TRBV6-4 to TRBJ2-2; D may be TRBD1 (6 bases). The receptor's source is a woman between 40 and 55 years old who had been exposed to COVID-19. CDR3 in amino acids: CASSSKGDGGELFF. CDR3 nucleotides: TGTGCCAGCAGTTCGAAGGGGGACGGCGGGGAGCTGTTTTTT.